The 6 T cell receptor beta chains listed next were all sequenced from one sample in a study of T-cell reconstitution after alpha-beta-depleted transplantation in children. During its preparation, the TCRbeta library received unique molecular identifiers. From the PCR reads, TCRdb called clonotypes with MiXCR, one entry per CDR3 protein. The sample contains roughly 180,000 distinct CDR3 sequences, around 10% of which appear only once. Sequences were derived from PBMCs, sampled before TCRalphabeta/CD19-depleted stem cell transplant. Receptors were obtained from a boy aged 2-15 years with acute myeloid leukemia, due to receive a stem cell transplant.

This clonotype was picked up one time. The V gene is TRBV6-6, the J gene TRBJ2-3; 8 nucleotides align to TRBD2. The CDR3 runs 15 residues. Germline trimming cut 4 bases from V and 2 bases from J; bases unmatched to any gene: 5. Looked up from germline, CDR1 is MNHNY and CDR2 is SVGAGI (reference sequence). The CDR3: CASSSRLANTDTQYF. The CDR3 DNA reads TGTGCCAGCAGTTCGAGACTAGCGAACACAGATACGCAGTATTTT.

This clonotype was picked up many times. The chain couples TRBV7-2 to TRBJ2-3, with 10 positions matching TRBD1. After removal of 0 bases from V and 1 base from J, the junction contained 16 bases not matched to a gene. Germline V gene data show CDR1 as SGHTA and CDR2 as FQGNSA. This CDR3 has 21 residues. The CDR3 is CASSLAYVRDRGRPGTDTQYF. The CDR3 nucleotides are TGTGCCAGCAGCTTAGCATATGTCCGGGACAGGGGCCGACCTGGCACAGATACGCAGTATTTT.

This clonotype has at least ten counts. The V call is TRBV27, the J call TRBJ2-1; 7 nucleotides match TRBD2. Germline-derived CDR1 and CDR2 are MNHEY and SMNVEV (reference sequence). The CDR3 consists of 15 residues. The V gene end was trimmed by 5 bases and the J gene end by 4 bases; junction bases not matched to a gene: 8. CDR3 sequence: CASSPGAGLYNEQFF. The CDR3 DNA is TGTGCCAGCAGTCCGGGAGCGGGACTTTACAATGAGCAGTTCTTC.

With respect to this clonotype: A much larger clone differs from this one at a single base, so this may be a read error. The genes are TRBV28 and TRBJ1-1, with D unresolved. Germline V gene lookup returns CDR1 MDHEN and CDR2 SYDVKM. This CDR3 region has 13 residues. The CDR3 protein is CASSMTVNTEASF. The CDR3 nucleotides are TGTGCCAGCAGTATGACGGTAAACACTGAAGCTTCCTTT.

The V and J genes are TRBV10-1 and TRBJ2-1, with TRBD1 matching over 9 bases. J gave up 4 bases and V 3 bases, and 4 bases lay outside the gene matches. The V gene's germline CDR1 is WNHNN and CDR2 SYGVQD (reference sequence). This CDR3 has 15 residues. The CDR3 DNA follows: TGCGCCAGCAGTGACTCCGGGACAGGGTACAATGAGCAGTTCTTC. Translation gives CASSDSGTGYNEQFF.

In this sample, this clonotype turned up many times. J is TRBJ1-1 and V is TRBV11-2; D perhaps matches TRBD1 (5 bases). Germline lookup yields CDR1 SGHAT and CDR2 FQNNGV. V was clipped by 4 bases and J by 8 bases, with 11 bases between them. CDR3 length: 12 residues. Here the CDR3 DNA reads TGTGCCAGCAGCTCGGGGGTATCGGAAGCTTTCTTT. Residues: CASSSGVSEAFF.